These 9 T cell receptor beta chains were all obtained from the same sample, sequenced in a study of tumor-infiltrating lymphocytes in primary liver carcinoma. Constant-region priming of 500 ng total RNA yielded TCR beta cDNA. Sequencing libraries for TCR beta derived from three nested multiplex PCR rounds that used slightly modified ARM-PCR. Running nine to ten cycles apiece, the first two PCR rounds relied on TRBV1-TRBV30 forward primers together with a C-beta reverse primer. TCRdb fed the multiplex PCR reads into MiXCR, producing one record per CDR3 protein. Of roughly 120,000 distinct CDR3 sequences detected, 55% to 75% appear once; the ten largest clones hold around 9.7%. Between roughly 20 and 31 mg of unsorted bulk tissue served as the source from which RNA and DNA were co-extracted. Material: liver tumor tissue from sampling region 1. Regarding subset: tumor region T1, superior pole. These receptors all stem from a woman between 55 and 75 years old with primary liver carcinoma and hepatitis B virus infection.

The chain carries TRBV7-9 and TRBJ1-6; no firm D call. This CDR3 is 14 amino acids long. The V gene lost 10 bases and the J gene lost 5 bases, with 15 bases spanning the gap. Germline V gives CDR1 SEHNR, CDR2 FQNEAQ (reference sequence). The CDR3 reads CATSQAIDNSPLHF. CDR3 coding DNA: TGTGCCACCTCTCAGGCAATAGATAATTCACCCCTCCACTTT.

This clonotype was counted ten times or more. The chain couples TRBV6-1 to TRBJ1-5; D is uncertain. The CDR3 has 15 amino acids. V lost 3 bases, J lost 0 bases, and 9 bases lay in between. Germline V gene sequence: CDR1 MNHNS, CDR2 SASEGT. This CDR3 reads CASSDLADSNQPQHF. CDR3 DNA sequence: TGTGCCAGCAGTGATTTGGCCGATAGCAATCAGCCCCAGCATTTT.

Points on this clonotype: The CDR3 ends on some other residue instead of the conserved phenylalanine or tryptophan, so this is likely a read error. The rearrangement joins TRBV11-2 to TRBJ2-3; 7 bases align to TRBD2. Germline CDR1 SGHAT, CDR2 FQNNGV. J gave up 10 bases and V 7 bases, and 11 bases lay outside the gene matches. The CDR3 is 13 amino acids. The CDR3 sequence is CASIHYGLGSQYL. CDR3 bases: TGTGCCAGCATCCATTACGGACTAGGGTCGCAGTATCTT.

On this clonotype: Mismatch with germline at one junction end may stem from a read error. The chain is built from TRBV11-2 and TRBJ2-7; a possible D gene is TRBD1 (6 bases). This CDR3 contains 18 residues. Per the germline V gene, CDR1 is SGHAT and CDR2 is FQNNGV. DNA for the CDR3: TGTGCCAGCAGCTTAGAGGGGGCCAGTCTGGCGGGTCCCTACGAGCAGCACTTC. It is translated as CASSLEGASLAGPYEQHF.

The chain combines TRBV6-2 or TRBV6-3 with TRBJ2-4; 9 bases line up with TRBD2. The J segment lost 7 bases and the V segment lost 5 bases, leaving 6 bases of the junction unmatched. Germline V gene data show CDR1 as MNHEY and CDR2 as SVGEGT. There are 14 residues in the CDR3. The CDR3 sequence is CASSVTSGSNIQYF. The CDR3 nucleotides are TGTGCCAGCAGTGTTACTAGCGGGTCTAACATTCAGTACTTC.

Comment on this clonotype: Because the CDR3 is missing its conserved closing phenylalanine or tryptophan, this is likely a read error. The rearrangement links TRBV10-3 to TRBJ1-5; 11 bases match TRBD1. CDR1 ENHRY and CDR2 SYGVKD come from the germline V gene. Unmatched junction bases numbered 12, after V lost 2 bases and J lost 6 bases. The CDR3 loop spans 18 amino acids. CDR3 amino acids: CAISEGSQWGTGGQPQHL. CDR3 in DNA: TGTGCCATCAGTGAGGGGTCCCAGTGGGGGACAGGGGGTCAGCCCCAGCATCTT.

Note on this clonotype: At one end the junction does not follow the germline gene, possibly because of a read error. V and J are TRBV11-2 and TRBJ2-2, with 8 bases that match TRBD1. The germline CDR1 and CDR2 sequences are SGHAT and FQNNGV. CDR3 length: 14 residues. The CDR3 here is CANTTGGYFGVLFF. The CDR3 DNA reads as TGTGCCAACACCACAGGGGGGTATTTCGGGGTGCTGTTTTTT. The full variable domain, completed using reference TRBV11-2 and TRBJ2-2, is EAGVAQSPRYKIIEKRQSVAFWCNPISGHATLYWYQQILGQGPKLLIQFQNNGVVDDSQLPKDRFSAERLKGVDSTLKIQPAKLEDSAVYLCANTTGGYFGVLFFGEGSRLTVL.

This clonotype was detected ten times or more. V usage is TRBV6-2 or TRBV6-3 and J usage is TRBJ1-5, with D tentatively TRBD1 (6 bases). The CDR3 loop spans 16 amino acids. V lost 2 bases to trimming and J lost 4 bases, with 15 bases between them. Germline values: CDR1 MNHEY, CDR2 SVGEGT. CDR3 sequence (DNA): TGTGCCAGCAGTTACGCCCAGGGGAAGGGTAATCAGCCCCAGCATTTT. This codes for CASSYAQGKGNQPQHF.

This clonotype was picked up a small number of times. The CDR3 carries no conserved terminal phenylalanine or tryptophan, so it likely arises from a read error. The CDR3 reads CASSLTRIYNEQFL. As DNA, the CDR3 is TGTGCCAGCAGTCTCACGCGGATATACAATGAGCAGTTCCTC. The gene calls are TRBV6-5 and TRBJ2-1; D call uncertain. In germline, CDR1 is MNHEY, CDR2 SVGAGI. The V end lost 5 bases, the J end lost 4 bases, and 12 bases lay between the germline ends. This CDR3 contains 14 residues.